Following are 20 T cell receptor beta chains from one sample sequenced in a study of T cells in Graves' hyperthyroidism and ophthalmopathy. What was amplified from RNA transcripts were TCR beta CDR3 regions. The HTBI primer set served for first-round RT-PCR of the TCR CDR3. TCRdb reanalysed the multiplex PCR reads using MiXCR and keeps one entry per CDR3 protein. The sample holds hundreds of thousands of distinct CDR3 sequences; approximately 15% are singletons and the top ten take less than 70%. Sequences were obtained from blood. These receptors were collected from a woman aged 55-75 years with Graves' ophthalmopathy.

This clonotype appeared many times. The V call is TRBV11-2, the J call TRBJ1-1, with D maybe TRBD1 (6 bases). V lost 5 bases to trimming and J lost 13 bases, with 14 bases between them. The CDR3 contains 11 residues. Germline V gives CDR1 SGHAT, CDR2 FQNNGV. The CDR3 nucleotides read TGTGCCAGCAGCCTGCAGGGGAGAGGTTTCTTT. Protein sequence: CASSLQGRGFF.

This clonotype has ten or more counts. DNA for the CDR3: TGCGCCAGCAGCTTGGCCTCAGTGGCCAATGAGCAGTTCTTC. It yields the protein CASSLASVANEQFF. The rearrangement uses TRBV5-1 and TRBJ2-1; unclear D gene. Trimming took off 0 bases at V and 6 bases at J, with 10 bases between the two ends. From germline, CDR1 is SGHRS and CDR2 YFSETQ. This CDR3 is built from 14 residues.

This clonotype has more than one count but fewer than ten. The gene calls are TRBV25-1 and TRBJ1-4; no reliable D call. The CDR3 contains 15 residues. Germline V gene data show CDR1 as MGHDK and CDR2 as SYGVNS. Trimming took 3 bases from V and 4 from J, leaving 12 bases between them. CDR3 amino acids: CASSDSSRLNEKLFF. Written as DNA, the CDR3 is TGTGCCAGCAGTGATTCTTCCCGACTTAATGAAAAACTGTTTTTT.

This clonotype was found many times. The CDR3 is CASREIPAGRSGNTIYF. The CDR3 nucleotides read TGTGCCAGCAGGGAGATTCCGGCAGGCCGCTCTGGAAACACCATATATTTT. The V call is TRBV12-3 or TRBV12-4, the J call TRBJ1-3; D not resolved. The CDR3 has 17 residues. The V end was cut by 6 bases, the J end by 0 bases, with 18 bases between.

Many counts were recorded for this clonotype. CDR3 amino acids: CASSPVLGYNEQFF. The CDR3 bases are TGTGCCAGCAGCCCAGTTTTGGGTTACAATGAGCAGTTCTTC. The rearrangement joins TRBV27 to TRBJ2-1; D is uncertain. The CDR3 is 14 amino acids. The V end was cut by 6 bases, the J end by 4 bases, with 13 bases between. Looked up from germline, CDR1 is MNHEY and CDR2 is SMNVEV (reference sequence).

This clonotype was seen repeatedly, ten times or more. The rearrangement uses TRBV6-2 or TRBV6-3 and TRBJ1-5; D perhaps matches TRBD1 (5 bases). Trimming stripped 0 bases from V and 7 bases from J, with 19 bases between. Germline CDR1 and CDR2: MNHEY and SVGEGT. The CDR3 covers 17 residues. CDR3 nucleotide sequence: TGTGCCAGCAGTTACTCGAGCTCCAGGGTGTTCGGCCAGCCCCAGCATTTT. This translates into CASSYSSSRVFGQPQHF.

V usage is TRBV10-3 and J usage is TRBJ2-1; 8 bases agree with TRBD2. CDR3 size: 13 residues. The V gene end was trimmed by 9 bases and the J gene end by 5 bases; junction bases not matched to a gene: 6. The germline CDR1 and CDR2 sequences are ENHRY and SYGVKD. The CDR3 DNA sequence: TGTGCCATACGGGGGGGCGCGGACAATGAGCAGTTCTTC. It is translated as CAIRGGADNEQFF.

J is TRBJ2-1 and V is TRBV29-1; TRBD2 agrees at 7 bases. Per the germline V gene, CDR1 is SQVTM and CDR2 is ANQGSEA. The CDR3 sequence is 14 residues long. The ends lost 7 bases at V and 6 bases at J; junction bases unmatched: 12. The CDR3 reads CSAIAGGGFNEQFF. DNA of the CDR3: TGCAGCGCCATAGCGGGCGGGGGTTTCAATGAGCAGTTCTTC.

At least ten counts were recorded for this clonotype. CDR3 sequence (DNA): TGTGCCAGCAGCGTGGACGGAAACACCATATATTTT. Translating gives CASSVDGNTIYF. The chain has TRBV12-3 or TRBV12-4 and TRBJ1-3; D is ambiguous. This CDR3 spans 12 amino acids. V dropped 6 bases and J dropped 4 bases, with 7 bases sitting between them.

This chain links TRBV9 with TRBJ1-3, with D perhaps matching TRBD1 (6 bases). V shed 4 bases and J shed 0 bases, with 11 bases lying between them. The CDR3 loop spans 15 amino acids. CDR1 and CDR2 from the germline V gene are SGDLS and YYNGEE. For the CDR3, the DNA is TGTGCCAGCAGCTCACAGGGATACTCTGGAAACACCATATATTTT. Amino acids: CASSSQGYSGNTIYF.

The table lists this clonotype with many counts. In nucleotides, the CDR3 is TGCAGCGCCTACGGGACAGGGAGAGATACGCAGTATTTT. Translating it yields CSAYGTGRDTQYF. V usage is TRBV29-1 and J usage is TRBJ2-3, with 9 nucleotides matching TRBD1. CDR1 and CDR2 from the germline V gene are SQVTM and ANQGSEA. CDR3 length equals 13 residues. Germline trimming cut 7 bases from V and 5 bases from J; bases unmatched to any gene: 7.

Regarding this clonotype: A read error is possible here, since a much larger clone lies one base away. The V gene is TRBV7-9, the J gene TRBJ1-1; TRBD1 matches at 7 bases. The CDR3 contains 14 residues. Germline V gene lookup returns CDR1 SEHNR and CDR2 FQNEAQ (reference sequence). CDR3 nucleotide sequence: TGTGGCAGCACCGCGACAGGGAGTCACACTGAAGCTTTCTTT. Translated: CGSTATGSHTEAFF.

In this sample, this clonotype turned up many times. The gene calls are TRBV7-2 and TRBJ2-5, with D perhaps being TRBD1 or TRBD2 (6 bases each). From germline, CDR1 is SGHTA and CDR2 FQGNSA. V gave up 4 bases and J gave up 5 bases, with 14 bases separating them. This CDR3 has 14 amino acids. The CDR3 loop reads CASSSRGERETQYF. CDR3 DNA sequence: TGTGCCAGCAGCTCAAGGGGGGAGCGGGAGACCCAGTACTTC.

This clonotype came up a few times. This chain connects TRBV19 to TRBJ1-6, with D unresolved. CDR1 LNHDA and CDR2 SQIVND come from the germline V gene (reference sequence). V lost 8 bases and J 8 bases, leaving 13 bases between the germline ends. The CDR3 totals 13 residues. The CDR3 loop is CASLGGRDSPLHF. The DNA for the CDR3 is TGTGCCAGTTTGGGTGGTCGGGATTCACCCCTCCACTTT.

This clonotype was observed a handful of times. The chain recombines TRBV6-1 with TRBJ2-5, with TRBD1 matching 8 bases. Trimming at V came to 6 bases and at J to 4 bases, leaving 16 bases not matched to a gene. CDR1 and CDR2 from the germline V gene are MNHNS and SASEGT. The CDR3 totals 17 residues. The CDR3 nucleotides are TGTGCCAGCAGCCAACCTGGAGCCGGGACAGGTCGAGAGACCCAGTACTTC. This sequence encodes CASSQPGAGTGRETQYF.

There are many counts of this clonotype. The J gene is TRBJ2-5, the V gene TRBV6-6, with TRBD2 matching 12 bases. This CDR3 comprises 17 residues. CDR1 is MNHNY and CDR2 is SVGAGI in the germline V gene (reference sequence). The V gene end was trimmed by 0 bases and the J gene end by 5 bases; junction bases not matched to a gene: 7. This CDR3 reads CASSYSSSSGGAETQYF. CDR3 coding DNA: TGTGCCAGCAGTTACTCGAGTTCTAGCGGGGGGGCGGAGACCCAGTACTTC.

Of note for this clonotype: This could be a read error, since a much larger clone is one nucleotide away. CDR3: CASSYMGLAGGPQSSYNERFF. Written as DNA, the CDR3 is TGTGCCAGCAGTTACATGGGACTAGCGGGGGGTCCTCAGAGCTCCTACAATGAGCGGTTCTTC. The rearrangement uses TRBV6-5 and TRBJ2-1; TRBD2 aligns across 15 bases. The CDR3 consists of 21 residues. CDR1 and CDR2 (germline): MNHEY, SVGAGI.

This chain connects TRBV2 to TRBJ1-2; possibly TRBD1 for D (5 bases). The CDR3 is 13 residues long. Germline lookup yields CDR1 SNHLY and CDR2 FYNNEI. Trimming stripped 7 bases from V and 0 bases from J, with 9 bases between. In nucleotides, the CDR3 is TGTGCCAGCAACGCAGGGACTAACTATGGCTACACCTTC. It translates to CASNAGTNYGYTF. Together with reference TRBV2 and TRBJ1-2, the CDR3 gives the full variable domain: EPEVTQTPSHQVTQMGQEVILRCVPISNHLYFYWYRQILGQKVEFLVSFYNNEISEKSEIFDDQFSVERPDGSNFTLKIRSTKLEDSAMYFCASNAGTNYGYTFGSGTRLTVV.

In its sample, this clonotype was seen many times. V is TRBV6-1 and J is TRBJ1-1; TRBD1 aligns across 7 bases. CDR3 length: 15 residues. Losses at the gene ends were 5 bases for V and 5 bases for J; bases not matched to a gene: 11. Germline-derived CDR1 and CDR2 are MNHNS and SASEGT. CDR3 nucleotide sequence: TGTGCCAGCAGTCTCATCACAGGGGAGGGGACTGAAGCTTTCTTT. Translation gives CASSLITGEGTEAFF.

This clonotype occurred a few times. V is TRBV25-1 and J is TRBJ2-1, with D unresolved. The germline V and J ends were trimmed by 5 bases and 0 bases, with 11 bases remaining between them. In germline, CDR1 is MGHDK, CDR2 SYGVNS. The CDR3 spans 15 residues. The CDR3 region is CASSSFLSSYNEQFF. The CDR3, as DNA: TGTGCCAGCAGTTCGTTCTTAAGCTCCTACAATGAGCAGTTCTTC.